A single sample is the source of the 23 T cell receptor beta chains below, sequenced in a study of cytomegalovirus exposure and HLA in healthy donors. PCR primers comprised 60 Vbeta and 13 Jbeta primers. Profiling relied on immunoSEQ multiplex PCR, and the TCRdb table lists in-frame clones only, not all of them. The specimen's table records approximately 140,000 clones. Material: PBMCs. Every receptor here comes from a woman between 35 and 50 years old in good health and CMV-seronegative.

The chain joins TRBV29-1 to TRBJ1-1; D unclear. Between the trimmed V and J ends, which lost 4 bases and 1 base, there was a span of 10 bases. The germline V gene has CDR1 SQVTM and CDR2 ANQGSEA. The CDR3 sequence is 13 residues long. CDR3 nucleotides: TGCAGCGTTGTGTCCATACAGAACACTGAAGCTTTCTTT. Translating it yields CSVVSIQNTEAFF.

This CDR3 is CASSELAGGPNEQFF. CDR3 bases: TGTGCCAGCAGCGAACTAGCGGGGGGGCCTAATGAGCAGTTCTTC. The chain has TRBV6-6 and TRBJ2-1; 13 bases line up with TRBD2. Looked up from germline, CDR1 is MNHNY and CDR2 is SVGAGI (reference sequence). V lost 6 bases, J lost 7 bases, and 6 bases stayed unmatched. This CDR3 has 15 residues.

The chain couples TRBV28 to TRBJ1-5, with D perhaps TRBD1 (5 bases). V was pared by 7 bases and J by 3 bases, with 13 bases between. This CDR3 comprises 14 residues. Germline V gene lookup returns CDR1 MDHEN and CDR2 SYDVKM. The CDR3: CASMGGGPNQPQHF. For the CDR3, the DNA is TGTGCCAGCATGGGGGGGGGTCCCAATCAGCCCCAGCATTTT.

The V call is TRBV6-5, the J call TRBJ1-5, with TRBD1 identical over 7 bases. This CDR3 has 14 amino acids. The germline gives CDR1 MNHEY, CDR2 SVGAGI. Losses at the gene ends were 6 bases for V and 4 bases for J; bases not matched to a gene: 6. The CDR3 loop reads CASRPGTANQPQHF. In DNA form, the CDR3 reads TGTGCCAGCAGACCAGGGACAGCGAATCAGCCCCAGCATTTT.

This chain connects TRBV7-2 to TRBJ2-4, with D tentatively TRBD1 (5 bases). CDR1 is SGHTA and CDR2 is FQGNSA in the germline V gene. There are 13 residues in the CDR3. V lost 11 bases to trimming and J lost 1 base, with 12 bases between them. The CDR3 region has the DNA TGTGCCGTAGGGGAAGGGGCCAAAAACATTCAGTACTTC. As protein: CAVGEGAKNIQYF. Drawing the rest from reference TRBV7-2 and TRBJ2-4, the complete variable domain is GAGVSQSPSNKVTEKGKDVELRCDPISGHTALYWYRQSLGQGLEFLIYFQGNSAPDKSGLPSDRFSAERTGGSVSTLTIQRTQQEDSAVYLCAVGEGAKNIQYFGAGTRLSVL.

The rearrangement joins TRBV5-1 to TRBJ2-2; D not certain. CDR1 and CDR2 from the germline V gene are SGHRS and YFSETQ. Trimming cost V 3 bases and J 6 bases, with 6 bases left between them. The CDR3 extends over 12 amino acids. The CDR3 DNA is TGCGCCAGCAGCTCTCCCCCCGGGGAGCTGTTTTTT. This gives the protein CASSSPPGELFF.

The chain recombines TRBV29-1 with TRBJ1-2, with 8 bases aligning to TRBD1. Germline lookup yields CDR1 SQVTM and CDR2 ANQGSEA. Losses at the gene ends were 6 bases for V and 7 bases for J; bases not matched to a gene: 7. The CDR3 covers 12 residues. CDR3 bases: TGCAGCGTCTCCCAGGGGGCTCCTGGCTACACCTTC. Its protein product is CSVSQGAPGYTF.

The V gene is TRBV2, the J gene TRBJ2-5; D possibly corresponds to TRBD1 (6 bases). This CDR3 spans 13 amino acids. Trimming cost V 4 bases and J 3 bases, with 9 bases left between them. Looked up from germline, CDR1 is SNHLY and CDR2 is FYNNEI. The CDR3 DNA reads TGTGCCAGCAGTGGGGGGCAAGAAGAGACCCAGTACTTC. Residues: CASSGGQEETQYF.

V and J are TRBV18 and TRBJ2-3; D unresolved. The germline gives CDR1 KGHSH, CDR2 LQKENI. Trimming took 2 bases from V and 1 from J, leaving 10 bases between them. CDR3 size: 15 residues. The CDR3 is CASSPGLAGTDTQYF. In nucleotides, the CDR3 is TGTGCCAGCTCACCAGGGCTGGCCGGCACAGATACGCAGTATTTT.

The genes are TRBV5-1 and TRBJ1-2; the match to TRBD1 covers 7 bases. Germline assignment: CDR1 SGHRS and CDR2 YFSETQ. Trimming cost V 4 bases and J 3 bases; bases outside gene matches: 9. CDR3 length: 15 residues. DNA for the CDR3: TGCGCCAGCAGCGCCTTGGGACAGCCTGACTATGGCTACACCTTC. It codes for CASSALGQPDYGYTF.

CDR3 protein: CAITLDRELFF. CDR3 DNA: TGTGCCATCACCCTGGACAGGGAACTGTTTTTT. J is TRBJ1-4 and V is TRBV10-3, with 8 bases that match TRBD1. V gave up 7 bases and J gave up 12 bases; unmatched junction bases: 4. The CDR3 totals 11 residues. Germline CDR1 and CDR2: ENHRY and SYGVKD.

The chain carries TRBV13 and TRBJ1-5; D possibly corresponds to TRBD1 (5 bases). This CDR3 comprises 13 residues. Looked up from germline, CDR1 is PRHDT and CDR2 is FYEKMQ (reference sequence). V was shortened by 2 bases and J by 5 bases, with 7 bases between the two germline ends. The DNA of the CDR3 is TGTGCCAGCAGCTTAACAGGTGATCAGCCCCAGCATTTT. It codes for CASSLTGDQPQHF.

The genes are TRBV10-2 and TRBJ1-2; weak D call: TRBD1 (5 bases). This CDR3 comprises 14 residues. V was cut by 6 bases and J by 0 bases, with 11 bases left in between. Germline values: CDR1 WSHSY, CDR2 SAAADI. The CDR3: CASRAAGANYGYTF. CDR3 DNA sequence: TGCGCCAGCAGGGCGGCGGGGGCTAACTATGGCTACACCTTC.

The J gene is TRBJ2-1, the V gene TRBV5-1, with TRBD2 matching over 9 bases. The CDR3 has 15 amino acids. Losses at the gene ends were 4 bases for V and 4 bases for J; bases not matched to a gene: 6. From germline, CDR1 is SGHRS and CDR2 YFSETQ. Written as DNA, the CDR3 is TGCGCCAGCAGCCGGGGCGGGGGGGCTTACAATGAGCAGTTCTTC. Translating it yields CASSRGGGAYNEQFF. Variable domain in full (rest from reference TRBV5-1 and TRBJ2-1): KAGVTQTPRYLIKTRGQQVTLSCSPISGHRSVSWYQQTPGQGLQFLFEYFSETQRNKGNFPGRFSGRQFSNSRSEMNVSTLELGDSALYLCASSRGGGAYNEQFFGPGTRLTVL.

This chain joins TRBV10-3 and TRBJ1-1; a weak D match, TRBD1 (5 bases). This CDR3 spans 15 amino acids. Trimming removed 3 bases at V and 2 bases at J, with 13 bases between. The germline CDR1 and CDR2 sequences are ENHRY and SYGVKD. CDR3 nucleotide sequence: TGTGCCATCAGTGAAAGGGGAACGGTTAACACTGAAGCTTTCTTT. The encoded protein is CAISERGTVNTEAFF.

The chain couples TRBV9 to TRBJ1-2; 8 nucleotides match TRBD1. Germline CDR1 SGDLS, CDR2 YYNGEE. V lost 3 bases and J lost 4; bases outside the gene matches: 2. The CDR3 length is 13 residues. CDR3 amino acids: CASSGQGPYGYTF. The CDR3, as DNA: TGTGCCAGCAGCGGACAGGGGCCCTATGGCTACACCTTC.

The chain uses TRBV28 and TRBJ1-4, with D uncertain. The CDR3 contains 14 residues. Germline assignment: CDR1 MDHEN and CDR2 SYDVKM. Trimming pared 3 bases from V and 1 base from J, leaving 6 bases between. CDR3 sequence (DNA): TGTGCCAGCAGTTTTCCCGGAACTAATGAAAAACTGTTTTTT. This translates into CASSFPGTNEKLFF.

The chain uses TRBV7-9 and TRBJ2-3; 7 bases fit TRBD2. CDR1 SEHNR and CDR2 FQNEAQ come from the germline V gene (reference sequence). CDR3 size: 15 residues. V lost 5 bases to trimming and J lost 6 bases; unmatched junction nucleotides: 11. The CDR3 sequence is CASSQLAVVGDTQYF. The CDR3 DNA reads TGTGCCAGCAGCCAGCTAGCGGTGGTGGGGGATACGCAGTATTTT.

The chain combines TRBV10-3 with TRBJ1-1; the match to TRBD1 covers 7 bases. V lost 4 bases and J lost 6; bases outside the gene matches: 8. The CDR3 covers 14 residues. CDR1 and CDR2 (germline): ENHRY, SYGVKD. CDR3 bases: TGTGCCATCAGTGCCGACAGGGTGTCTCCTGAAGCTTTCTTT. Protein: CAISADRVSPEAFF.

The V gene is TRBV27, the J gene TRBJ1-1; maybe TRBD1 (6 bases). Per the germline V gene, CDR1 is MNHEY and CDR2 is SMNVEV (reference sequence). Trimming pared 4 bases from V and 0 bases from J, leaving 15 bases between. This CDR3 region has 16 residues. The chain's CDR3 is CASSSPTGSLNTEAFF. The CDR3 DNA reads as TGTGCCAGCAGTTCCCCCACAGGGTCCCTGAACACTGAAGCTTTCTTT.

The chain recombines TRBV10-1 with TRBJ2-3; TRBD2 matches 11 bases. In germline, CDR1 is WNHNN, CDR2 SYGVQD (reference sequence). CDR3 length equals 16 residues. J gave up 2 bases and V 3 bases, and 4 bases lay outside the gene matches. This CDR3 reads CASSDPTSGVTDTQYF. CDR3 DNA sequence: TGCGCCAGCAGTGACCCGACTAGCGGGGTCACAGATACGCAGTATTTT.

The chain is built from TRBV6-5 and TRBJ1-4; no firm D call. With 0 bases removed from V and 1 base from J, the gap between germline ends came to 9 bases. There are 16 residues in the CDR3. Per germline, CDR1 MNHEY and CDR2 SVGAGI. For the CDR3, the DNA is TGTGCCAGCAGTTACTCGACACCTGGAACTAATGAAAAACTGTTTTTT. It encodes CASSYSTPGTNEKLFF.

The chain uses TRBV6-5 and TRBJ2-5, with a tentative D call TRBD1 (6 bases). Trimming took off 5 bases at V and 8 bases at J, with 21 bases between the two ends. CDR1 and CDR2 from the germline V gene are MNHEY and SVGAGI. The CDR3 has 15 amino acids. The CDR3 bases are TGTGCCAGCAGTCCCGGGACGGCGTGGGGGCGAACCCAGTACTTC. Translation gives CASSPGTAWGRTQYF.